This T cell receptor (beta chain) was obtained from a study of cytomegalovirus exposure and HLA in healthy donors (dated by TCRdb to 2016 to 2017). Concerning the study at large: An earlier analysis of approximately 600 of the donors reported 250 to 300 Gb of sequence data and around 120 million unique TCR beta sequences from some 180 million T cells. Among 300 to 500 genotyped donors of the cohort, an average of roughly 230,000 unique TCR beta nucleotide sequences was sequenced per donor, of which roughly 18% were non-productive. A later genetic analysis used genome-wide SNP genotypes for about three fifths of the 666 donors, treating that subset as a discovery cohort. In an earlier analysis of more than 550 of the donors, high-throughput TCR beta sequencing was used to judge whether each TCR beta V gene segment behaved as functional or pseudogenic. Donor age, sex, ethnicity and CMV serostatus were compiled alongside the repertoire data. The study was designed to test whether signatures of past pathogen exposure could be identified by cataloging public T cell receptors. In a later analysis, previously published TCR beta repertoires from 666 donors were re-analyzed and high-resolution HLA genotyping was added so that TCR occurrence patterns could be studied. About 300 gigabases of sequencing data and roughly 81 million unique TCR sequences made up an early release that covered fewer than 650 HLA-typed donors. Among the approximately 420 genotyped donors, around 81% belonged to the genetic ancestry cluster associated with self-reported Caucasian donors. The T cell repertoires of some 670 subjects were profiled by immunosequencing and related to cytomegalovirus serostatus. Every discovery cohort repertoire had been produced on one sequencing platform. Typing coverage varied by locus: roughly 629-640 donors for A, B, C, DRB1 and DQB1; under 550 for DQA1; nearly 610 for DPA1; 450 to 480 for DPB1. Along with the approximately 650-subject first cohort, a separate validation cohort of 120 different subjects was used. Class I and class II HLA loci were covered by the typing at four-digit resolution. The later analysis used no new phenotypic data to find candidate immune exposures, relying instead on TCR beta sequences and their occurrence across donors. High-throughput TCR immunosequencing, statistical association of individual TCRs with disease status, and machine learning were combined to predict cytomegalovirus infection status. Roughly 5 DR-DQ haplotypes were handled as single units for association and clustering, since linkage in the cohort was strong. Here is what the overall study found, with its caveats: Most TCR sequences were seen in very few donors, while some public TCRs were found in many individuals. In a later analysis, most CMV-associated TCR beta chains were found to appear HLA-restricted, with HLA associations seemingly driven largely by CMV exposure. Several of the top co-occurrence clusters appeared to be linked to parvovirus B19, influenza, CMV and Epstein-Barr virus, according to a later analysis. A few of the identified cytomegalovirus-associated TCR beta chains were confirmed in vitro to be specific for cytomegalovirus antigens. A cluster of highly shared sequence variants was judged likely to represent a technical artifact of the sequencing pipeline. Sequencing depth was assumed to be roughly uniform across donors in the presence/absence analyses, though that assumption may not hold. The study listed around 160 TCR beta chains as associated with cytomegalovirus. Because counts were too low, roughly 17 rarely observed V segments, including chromosome 9 orphons, were left out of the earlier analysis of a few hundred of the donors. In a later analysis, HLA-associated TCR beta chains showed more clonal expansion and lower generation probabilities than non-associated chains that were equally common. Strong co-occurrence of HLA alleles, especially DR and DQ, made assigning TCR associations to individual alleles difficult. In a later genetic analysis, a missense DCLRE1C variant was associated with V-gene and J-gene trimming of TCR beta chains, and the association was replicated in an independent cohort. HLA typing was unavailable for some donors at each locus, so association tests used only the typed subset. Correlated functional status among segregating V segments might be attributable to linkage disequilibrium, but an unknown experimental factor could not be ruled out. This cohort had only TCR beta chains sequenced, and the lack of alpha or paired-chain data limited which features could be detected. In a later analysis, the rate of TCR association differed among HLA loci, with DRB1 alleles having the most associated TCRs and HLA-C alleles having the fewest. Because the 87-base-pair reads could not distinguish some IMGT-functional V segments, including TRBV6-2 and TRBV6-3, those segments were excluded. In an earlier analysis of a few hundred of the donors, most TCR beta V segments were observed in productive rearrangements about 87% or about 30% of the time, broadly matching IMGT annotations. CMV serostatus was the only immune exposure information available for the cohort. In both the original and validation cohorts, the classifier was reported to diagnose cytomegalovirus status with high specificity and sensitivity. The authors suggested that the approach could potentially be extended to other disease states and immunological phenotypes. In a later analysis, around 15,000 TCR beta sequences were associated with specific HLA alleles at a false discovery rate of 0.05. Compared with the approximately 700-donor mean, donors in an Asian-associated ancestry cluster had fewer N-insertions in productive TCRs, according to a later genetic analysis. A further reported finding was that TCR beta sequences accurately predicted the HLA-A and HLA-B alleles for most subjects in the first cohort.

The CDR3 starts with the cysteine, ends with the phenylalanine, and has 12 residues. Of all the DNA, just the CDR3 is kept, 36 bases in frame from base 1. Cut back by 5 bases and 7 bases, the V and J ends lie 12 bases apart. The CDR1 and CDR2 encoded by the germline V gene are SGHRS and YFSETQ. The cohort was made up of about 610 healthy bone marrow donors. All cohort members were sampled while nominally healthy, although unrecorded immune exposures were likely present. The donor tested CMV seropositive, placing the donor among the 250 to 350 seropositive members of the cohort. A peripheral blood sample was provided by each donor, and peripheral blood mononuclear cells were used for TCR beta sequencing. The Qiagen DNeasy Blood Extraction Kit was used to extract genomic DNA from the blood cell samples. Concerning this clone: The clone's antigen remains unknown.

Libraries were prepared through the immunoSEQ multiplex PCR assay. For the multiplex PCR, a mixture combining 60 forward primers for TCR Vbeta segments and 13 reverse primers for TCR Jbeta segments was used. The CDR3 region of rearranged TCR beta genes was amplified from genomic DNA with a multiplex PCR assay. The amplified TCR beta libraries were sequenced on the Illumina HiSeq System as 87-base-pair reads. The original methods were these. Across the 700 or so repertoires, a later analysis counted 60 million to 90 million unique TCR beta chains, around 11 million of which were shared by at least two donors. To remove PCR and sequencing errors, raw reads were error-corrected and collapsed into unique sequences using a nearest-neighbor algorithm that merged closely related sequences. To assign V, D and J gene segments, CDR3 sequences were aligned to IMGT reference sequences. For a sequence to be retained, a match of at least six nucleotides was required to both a V gene segment and a J gene segment. A rearrangement was called productive if the CDR3 had no stop codons and remained in frame with V and J, and every other rearrangement was called non-productive. CDR3 was defined by IMGT convention, running from the second conserved V-encoded cysteine to the conserved J-encoded phenylalanine. Sequences without an unambiguous match to a single V gene segment were excluded from the earlier analysis of 500 to 700 of the donors. An earlier analysis of several hundred of the donors called V segments functional above 56.7% productive rearrangements and segregating when the between-donor standard deviation exceeded 5%. A statistical classification framework was built to diagnose cytomegalovirus status from the catalog of TCR beta chain sequences. A later analysis assigned V and J genes by comparing TCR nucleotide sequences with IMGT/GENE-DB human TR gene sequences. A later analysis assigned CDR3 sequences and most-parsimonious VDJ recombination scenarios with the TCRdist pipeline. In a later analysis, each TCR beta chain was defined by its CDR3 amino acid sequence together with its V-gene family, and reads without a unique V-gene family were excluded. In a later analysis, approximately 590 highly shared, low-generation-probability nucleotide sequences were removed to address suspected cross-contamination and a sequencing artifact. For each public chain, a later analysis derived a clonal expansion index from normalized ranks of inferred template counts within each repertoire. In a later analysis, generation probabilities were computed with a VDJ recombination model fitted to out-of-frame rearrangements, and the resulting probabilities were checked against IGoR. In a later analysis, hypergeometric tests were used to score TCR-TCR, TCR-HLA and TCR-CMV co-occurrence, with a repertoire-size bias correction applied to TCR pairs. To estimate false discovery rates, a later analysis permuted the HLA or CMV assignments 20 times. A later analysis grouped co-occurring TCRs with DBSCAN, adding TCRdist sequence similarity when clustering within HLA-allele-positive subsets. Repertoires with fewer than 30,000 or more than 120,000 public chains, plus five repertoires with anomalous nucleotide sharing, were excluded from co-occurrence clustering. Drawn from immuneACCESS, this table holds only the in-frame rearrangements with V and J called that TCRdb kept. Clones are partly lost; checked studies trace under half to an unresolved V gene and leave the rest unexplained. That table supplies the V and J calls and clone size; D and trimming were determined from the DNA. This sample's table carries some 20,000 clones. 22% of the sample is held by the ten biggest clonotypes.

The sequenced sample consisted of PBMCs. This sequence uses TRBV5-1 and TRBJ1-2, and perhaps TRBD1 as D gene, on 6 matching bases. The sequence was collected from a man in his fifties or sixties in good health and CMV-seropositive. CDR3 loop: CASRSGAAGYTF. The DNA is as follows: TGCGCCAGCAGGTCAGGGGCCGCTGGCTACACCTTC.